Following are 25 T cell receptor beta chains from one sample sequenced in a study of blood T cells in healthy people across ages. Primers used in a second PCR of roughly 7 to 11 cycles were a sample-barcoded 5' primer and a J-beta primer mix. Each CDR3 protein is one row after TCRdb ran MiXCR on the 5' RACE reads. The sample yields 1 million to 1.2 million distinct CDR3 sequences, more than 30% seen once. The material sequenced was blood. The receptors come from a young man in good health.

Notes on this clonotype: Germline is not matched at one junction end, which may reflect a read error. The V call is TRBV9, the J call TRBJ2-5; D is uncertain. CDR1 is SGDLS and CDR2 is YYNGEE in the germline V gene. The CDR3 contains 14 residues. The CDR3 nucleotides are TGTACCAGCAGCGTAGAAGGATGGGGAGAGACCCAGTACTTC. This encodes CTSSVEGWGETQYF. Supplemented by reference TRBV9 and TRBJ2-5, the full variable domain reads DSGVTQTPKHLITATGQRVTLRCSPRSGDLSVYWYQQSLDQGLQFLIQYYNGEERAKGNILERFSAQQFPDLHSELNLSSLELGDSALYFCTSSVEGWGETQYFGPGTRLLVL.

The chain has TRBV4-2 and TRBJ1-1; possibly TRBD1 for D (5 bases). The germline CDR1 and CDR2 sequences are LGHNA and YNFKEQ. V was shortened by 1 base and J by 4 bases, with 7 bases between the two germline ends. The CDR3 runs 13 residues. CDR3 coding DNA: TGTGCCAGCAGCCAAGCACAGGCCACTGAAGCTTTCTTT. Translated, it gives CASSQAQATEAFF.

J is TRBJ1-1 and V is TRBV29-1, with D unclear. The germline gives CDR1 SQVTM, CDR2 ANQGSEA. Between the trimmed V and J ends, which lost 7 bases and 0 bases, there was a span of 15 bases. The CDR3 has 14 residues. The DNA for the CDR3 is TGCAGCGCCGTAGGTTGGCAGATGAACACTGAAGCTTTCTTT. Amino acid sequence: CSAVGWQMNTEAFF.

The gene calls are TRBV24-1 and TRBJ2-2, with TRBD2 matching over 9 bases. Unmatched junction bases numbered 7, after V lost 6 bases and J lost 3 bases. The CDR3 sequence is 16 residues long. Germline lookup yields CDR1 KGHDR and CDR2 SFDVKD. Here the CDR3 reads CATSLRGGEDTGELFF. DNA for the CDR3: TGTGCCACCAGTTTGCGGGGGGGCGAGGACACCGGGGAGCTGTTTTTT.

The chain carries TRBV7-9 and TRBJ1-4, with 7 bases lining up with TRBD1. Unmatched junction bases numbered 8, after V lost 6 bases and J lost 7 bases. Germline assignment: CDR1 SEHNR and CDR2 FQNEAQ (reference sequence). The CDR3 sequence is 14 residues long. CDR3 bases: TGTGCCAGCAGTATGGGGGACAGACTTGAAAAACTGTTTTTT. As protein: CASSMGDRLEKLFF.

This clonotype was detected many times. This chain uses TRBV7-9 with TRBJ1-4, with D perhaps matching TRBD1 (6 bases). The CDR3 spans 13 residues. The germline CDR1 and CDR2 sequences are SEHNR and FQNEAQ (reference sequence). V was shortened by 6 bases and J by 8 bases, with 13 bases between the two germline ends. The CDR3 reads CASRQGLGEKLFF. The CDR3 DNA reads as TGTGCCAGCAGACAGGGCCTGGGAGAAAAACTGTTTTTT.

The table lists this clonotype with a count of one. The rearrangement joins TRBV5-1 to TRBJ2-2, with TRBD2 matching over 10 bases. The germline CDR1 and CDR2 sequences are SGHRS and YFSETQ. This CDR3 is built from 15 residues. Trimming cost V 4 bases and J 9 bases; bases outside gene matches: 9. Here the CDR3 DNA reads TGCGCCAGCAGCCCTAGCGGGGGTCACGATAGGGAGCTGTTTTTT. It encodes CASSPSGGHDRELFF.

The rearrangement joins TRBV6-2 or TRBV6-3 to TRBJ2-3; 9 nucleotides match TRBD1. Germline V gives CDR1 MNHEY, CDR2 SVGEGT. The CDR3 is 17 amino acids. J was trimmed by 3 bases and V by 6 bases; bases with no gene match: 13. The DNA of the CDR3 is TGTGCCAGCAGACCCCCAAACAGGGGGCTCGGGACAGATACGCAGTATTTT. It translates to CASRPPNRGLGTDTQYF.

In DNA, the CDR3 is TGTGCCAGCAGCTTTTTCGCAGAGGGGGATACGCAGTATTTT. Residues: CASSFFAEGDTQYF. V is TRBV7-9 and J is TRBJ2-3, with D perhaps being TRBD1 or TRBD2 (5 bases each). The CDR3 contains 14 residues. Germline values: CDR1 SEHNR, CDR2 FQNEAQ (reference sequence). Trimming cost V 3 bases and J 6 bases, with 13 bases left between them.

V usage is TRBV27 and J usage is TRBJ1-6; 8 positions match TRBD1. Germline trimming cut 5 bases from V and 3 bases from J; bases unmatched to any gene: 9. CDR3 length: 17 amino acids. Germline values: CDR1 MNHEY, CDR2 SMNVEV (reference sequence). DNA of the CDR3: TGTGCCAGCAGTCGAACAGGGGGACGGGACTATAATTCACCCCTCCACTTT. Translating it yields CASSRTGGRDYNSPLHF.

This clonotype was detected only a few times. The chain joins TRBV6-5 to TRBJ2-1; 10 bases align to TRBD1. Germline V gene lookup returns CDR1 MNHEY and CDR2 SVGAGI. The V gene end was trimmed by 2 bases and the J gene end by 9 bases; junction bases not matched to a gene: 7. The CDR3 spans 15 residues. CDR3: CASSYKGQGISEQFF. CDR3 coding DNA: TGTGCCAGCAGTTACAAGGGACAGGGGATAAGTGAGCAGTTCTTC.

The V and J genes are TRBV29-1 and TRBJ1-1; D perhaps matches TRBD1 (6 bases). With 4 bases removed from V and 3 bases from J, the gap between germline ends came to 12 bases. CDR1 SQVTM and CDR2 ANQGSEA come from the germline V gene. The CDR3 is made up of 13 amino acids. The DNA for the CDR3 is TGCAGCGTTGGTACAGGGCCGGACACTGAAGCTTTCTTT. Amino acids: CSVGTGPDTEAFF. Based on the CDR3 plus reference TRBV29-1 and TRBJ1-1, the full variable domain is SAVISQKPSRDICQRGTSLTIQCQVDSQVTMMFWYRQQPGQSLTLIATANQGSEATYESGFVIDKFPISRPNLTFSTLTVSNMSPEDSSIYLCSVGTGPDTEAFFGQGTRLTVV.

The chain combines TRBV6-1 with TRBJ2-1; D possibly matches TRBD1 or TRBD2 (5 bases each). Germline CDR1 is MNHNS and CDR2 is SASEGT. The V and J ends lost 10 bases and 4 bases respectively, with 20 bases between them. This CDR3 has 15 residues. CDR3 bases: TGTGCCACCAGAACCGGGGCGACAGCTTACAATGAGCAGTTCTTC. This gives the protein CATRTGATAYNEQFF.

The chain couples TRBV20-1 to TRBJ2-3; 13 nucleotides line up with TRBD2. Trimming removed 5 bases from V and 5 bases from J; junction bases left unmatched: 4. Germline assignment: CDR1 DFQATT and CDR2 SNEGSKA (reference sequence). CDR3 size: 14 residues. The CDR3 region is CSASTSGGGDTQYF. DNA for the CDR3: TGCAGTGCTTCCACTAGCGGGGGGGGAGATACGCAGTATTTT.

This clonotype was observed a handful of times. The genes are TRBV5-6 and TRBJ1-6; tentatively, D is TRBD1 (6 bases). The CDR3 is 16 residues long. V lost 6 bases and J 1 base, leaving 14 bases between the germline ends. Per germline, CDR1 SGHDT and CDR2 YYEEEE. The chain's CDR3 is CASNYREFSYNSPLHF. As DNA, the CDR3 is TGTGCCAGCAATTACAGGGAGTTTTCCTATAATTCACCCCTCCACTTT.

There are a few counts of this clonotype. The J gene is TRBJ2-1, the V gene TRBV9; 7 bases fit TRBD2. Germline V CDR1 and CDR2: SGDLS, YYNGEE. Trimming cost V 0 bases and J 6 bases; bases outside gene matches: 6. This CDR3 spans 15 amino acids. The CDR3 DNA reads as TGTGCCAGCAGCGTAGGGGGGGGGACCTCCAATGAGCAGTTCTTC. Translated, it gives CASSVGGGTSNEQFF.

The genes are TRBV5-5 and TRBJ2-1; TRBD1 might be the D (5 bases). Trimming took 0 bases from V and 3 from J, leaving 10 bases between them. Germline V gene sequence: CDR1 SGHKS, CDR2 YYEKEE (reference sequence). CDR3 length: 15 residues. The CDR3 is CASSLVGEVYNEQFF. DNA of the CDR3: TGTGCCAGCAGCTTGGTAGGGGAAGTCTACAATGAGCAGTTCTTC.

This rearrangement joins TRBV6-6 to TRBJ1-6, with 8 bases matching TRBD1. The CDR3 extends over 13 amino acids. The J segment lost 8 bases and the V segment lost 4 bases, leaving 1 base of the junction unmatched. In germline, CDR1 is MNHNY, CDR2 SVGAGI (reference sequence). DNA for the CDR3: TGTGCCAGCAGTTGGGGACAGGATTCACCCCTCCACTTT. This codes for CASSWGQDSPLHF.

J is TRBJ1-1 and V is TRBV6-6, with D maybe TRBD1 (6 bases). The CDR3 is 16 amino acids. Per germline, CDR1 MNHNY and CDR2 SVGAGI (reference sequence). Trimming took off 2 bases at V and 3 bases at J, with 16 bases between the two ends. CDR3: CASSYVRVYRDTEAFF. The CDR3 DNA reads as TGTGCCAGCAGTTACGTTAGGGTTTACAGGGACACTGAAGCTTTCTTT.

Regarding this clonotype: At one end, the junction sequence differs from germline, possibly due to a read error. This sequence joins TRBV27 and TRBJ2-1; 11 bases line up with TRBD2. The CDR3 contains 16 residues. Germline CDR1 MNHEY, CDR2 SMNVEV (reference sequence). CDR3 region: CASSPRTSGSYNERYF. The CDR3, as DNA: TGTGCCAGCAGTCCCCGGACTAGCGGGTCCTACAATGAGCGGTACTTC.

V gene TRBV4-2 combines with J gene TRBJ2-4; 12 positions match TRBD2. CDR3 length equals 16 residues. Looked up from germline, CDR1 is LGHNA and CDR2 is YNFKEQ. V lost 5 bases to trimming and J lost 13 bases; unmatched junction nucleotides: 15. CDR3 in amino acids: CASSLLTSGSPSRQYF. In DNA form, the CDR3 reads TGTGCCAGCAGCTTACTGACTAGCGGGAGCCCCTCGAGGCAGTACTTC.

This clonotype has only a few counts. The rearrangement links TRBV6-5 to TRBJ2-5; D is possibly TRBD2 (5 bases). This CDR3 comprises 16 residues. Germline loops: CDR1 MNHEY, CDR2 SVGAGI. V lost 4 bases and J 0 bases, leaving 15 bases between the germline ends. CDR3 sequence reads: CASSSAGRQYQETQYF. CDR3 nucleotides: TGTGCCAGCAGTTCCGCGGGCAGGCAGTACCAAGAGACCCAGTACTTC.

This clonotype was observed a few times. This chain connects TRBV14 to TRBJ1-2; 8 bases are a match to TRBD1. The junction had 7 bases not matched to a gene; V was cut back by 1 base and J by 0 bases. The CDR3 contains 17 residues. Germline CDR1 SGHDN, CDR2 FVKESK. CDR3 nucleotide sequence: TGTGCCAGCAGCCAAGTTCGGACAGGGAGATCTAACTATGGCTACACCTTC. Translation gives CASSQVRTGRSNYGYTF. The whole variable domain, filled in from reference TRBV14 and TRBJ1-2, reads EAGVTQFPSHSVIEKGQTVTLRCDPISGHDNLYWYRRVMGKEIKFLLHFVKESKQDESGMPNNRFLAERTGGTYSTLKVQPAELEDSGVYFCASSQVRTGRSNYGYTFGSGTRLTVV.

The chain employs TRBV27 and TRBJ1-1; TRBD1 matches at 9 bases. CDR1 and CDR2 from the germline V gene are MNHEY and SMNVEV (reference sequence). This CDR3 region has 16 residues. J gave up 1 base and V 6 bases, and 9 bases lay outside the gene matches. The CDR3, as DNA: TGTGCCAGCAGCGGGACAGGGCTTATCCCGAACACTGAAGCTTTCTTT. Its protein product is CASSGTGLIPNTEAFF.

This chain connects TRBV5-1 to TRBJ2-1, with 8 bases identical to TRBD2. This CDR3 has 17 residues. Looked up from germline, CDR1 is SGHRS and CDR2 is YFSETQ. J was trimmed by 4 bases and V by 0 bases; bases with no gene match: 9. CDR3 in DNA: TGCGCCAGCAGCTTGGTCGCTAATCGGGAGGGATACAATGAGCAGTTCTTC. Translation gives CASSLVANREGYNEQFF.